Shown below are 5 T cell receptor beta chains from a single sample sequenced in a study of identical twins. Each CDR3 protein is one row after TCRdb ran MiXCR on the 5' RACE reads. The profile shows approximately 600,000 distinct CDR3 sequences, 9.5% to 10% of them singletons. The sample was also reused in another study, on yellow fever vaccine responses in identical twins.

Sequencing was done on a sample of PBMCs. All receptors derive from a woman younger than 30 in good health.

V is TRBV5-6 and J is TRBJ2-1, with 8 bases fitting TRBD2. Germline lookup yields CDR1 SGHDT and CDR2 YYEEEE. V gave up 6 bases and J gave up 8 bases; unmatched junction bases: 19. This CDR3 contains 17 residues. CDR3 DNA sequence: TGTGCCAGCACCCCGACGGAGGCGGGAGGCATAATAGATGAGCAGTTCTTC. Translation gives CASTPTEAGGIIDEQFF.

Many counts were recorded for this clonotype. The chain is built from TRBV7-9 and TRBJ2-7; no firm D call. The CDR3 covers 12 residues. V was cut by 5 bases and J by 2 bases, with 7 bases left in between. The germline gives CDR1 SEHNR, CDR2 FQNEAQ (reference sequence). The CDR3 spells CASSPNPYEQYF. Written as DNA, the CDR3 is TGTGCCAGCAGCCCAAATCCCTACGAGCAGTACTTC.

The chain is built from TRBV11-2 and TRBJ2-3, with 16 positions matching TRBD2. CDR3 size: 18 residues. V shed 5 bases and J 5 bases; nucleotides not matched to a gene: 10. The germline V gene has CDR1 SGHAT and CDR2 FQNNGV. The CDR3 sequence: CASSQGLAGGRWGDTQYF. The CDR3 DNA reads TGTGCCAGCAGCCAGGGACTAGCGGGGGGGCGTTGGGGAGATACGCAGTATTTT.

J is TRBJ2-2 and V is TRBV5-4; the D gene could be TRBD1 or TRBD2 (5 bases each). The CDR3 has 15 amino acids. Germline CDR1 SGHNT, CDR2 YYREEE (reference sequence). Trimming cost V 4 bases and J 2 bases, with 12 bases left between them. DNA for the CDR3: TGTGCCAGCAGCACCCGGGGCGGAAACACCGGGGAGCTGTTTTTT. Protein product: CASSTRGGNTGELFF.

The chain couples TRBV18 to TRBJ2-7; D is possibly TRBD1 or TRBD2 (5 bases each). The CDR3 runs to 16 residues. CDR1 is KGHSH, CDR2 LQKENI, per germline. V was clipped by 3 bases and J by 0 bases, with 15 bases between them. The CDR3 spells CASSPVEGAGSYEQYF. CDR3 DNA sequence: TGTGCCAGCTCACCGGTTGAAGGGGCGGGCTCCTACGAGCAGTACTTC.